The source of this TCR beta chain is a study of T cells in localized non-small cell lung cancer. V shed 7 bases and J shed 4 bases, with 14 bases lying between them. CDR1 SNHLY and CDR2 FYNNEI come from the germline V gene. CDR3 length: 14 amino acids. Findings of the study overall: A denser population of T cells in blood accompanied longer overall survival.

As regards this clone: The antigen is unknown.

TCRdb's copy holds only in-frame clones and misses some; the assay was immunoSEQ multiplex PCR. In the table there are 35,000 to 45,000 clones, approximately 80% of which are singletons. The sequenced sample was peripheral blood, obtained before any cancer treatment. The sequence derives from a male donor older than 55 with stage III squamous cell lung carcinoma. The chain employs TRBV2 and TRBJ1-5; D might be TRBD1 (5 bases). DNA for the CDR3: TGTGCCAGCACCGAGGGGAGGGGTAATCAGCCCCAGCATTTT. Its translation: CASTEGRGNQPQHF.